This entry features one T cell receptor (beta chain) sequence. Its specificity is unknown. Between the trimmed V and J ends, which lost 4 bases and 1 base, there was a span of 23 bases. CDR1 SGHDT and CDR2 YYEEEE come from the germline V gene. This CDR3 is 18 amino acids long. The data derive from a study of cytomegalovirus exposure and HLA in healthy donors. PCR involved 60 Vbeta and 13 Jbeta primers. Libraries were prepared by immunoSEQ multiplex PCR; TCRdb keeps only in-frame clonotypes and omits some of them. The data contain 210,000 or so clones, around 83% of them singletons. Study-level points and caveats: Presence/absence analyses treated sequencing depth as roughly uniform across donors.

The material sequenced was PBMCs. This rearrangement joins TRBV5-6 to TRBJ1-2, with TRBD1 as a possible D gene (5 bases). The receptor's source is a girl aged 10 to 17 in good health and CMV-seronegative. The CDR3 region is CASSGGGGVDPLNYGYTF. The CDR3 region has the DNA TGTGCCAGCAGCGGGGGAGGAGGGGTCGACCCTCTTAACTATGGCTACACCTTC.